This T cell receptor beta chain stems from a study of T-cell reconstitution after alpha-beta-depleted transplantation in children listed by TCRdb under 2016. As for the study more broadly: Using TCR repertoire profiling, the study followed T-cell immune reconstitution in a quantitative way in children after TCRalphabeta/CD19-depleted allogeneic hematopoietic cell transplantation.

According to the study, the label for this sample's treatment or condition signals: allogeneic hematopoietic cell transplantation with graft depleted of TCRalphabeta T cells and CD19 B cells. Transplant recipients were children who received TCRalphabeta/CD19-depleted allogeneic hematopoietic cell grafts. What the study reported, not specific to this receptor: The apparently early alphabetaT-cell count recovery about two months after transplant was reportedly dependent on only several hundred rapidly expanded clones derived from non-depleted graft cells. Over subsequent months, a decline in hyperexpanded clone frequencies was noted, and after one year, T-cell counts and TCRbeta diversity were mostly ascribed to newly produced T cells. In some patients, the high TCRbeta diversity seen at day 60 was put down to recipient T cells and intrathymic progenitors that had survived conditioning.

The CDR1 and CDR2 encoded by the germline V gene (reference sequence) are DFQATT and SNEGSKA. V drops 1 base and J drops 4 bases, leaving 14 bases in between. Including the terminal cysteine and phenylalanine, the CDR3 comprises 15 residues. Only the CDR3 region is kept as DNA, spanning 45 bases read in frame from base 1. In regard to this clonotype: Its antigen is unknown. The record has no base qualities; no much larger clone is one base away.

The protocol used for the library was PCR. Sequenced on an Illumina HiSeq 2500. TCR library preparation used molecular barcoding, with unique molecular identifiers applied to normalize quantification of the TCRbeta repertoire. The raw public data were reprocessed by TCRdb itself: fastp quality trimming at Q25, MiXCR clonotype calling, in-frame beta chains only. Each entry merges the rows of one CDR3 protein and shows their most common DNA and genes. This sample holds hundreds of thousands of distinct CDR3 sequences; roughly 13% were observed only once. The top ten clonotypes cover over 2% of the sample.

Sequenced material: PBMCs, mostly from graft donor cells, taken 360 days after TCRalphabeta/CD19-depleted stem cell transplant. The TCR was taken from a male patient younger than 18 who had a stem cell transplant for acute myeloid leukemia, so the T cells may come from the graft donor. The chain uses TRBV20-1 and TRBJ1-5; too little of a D gene remains to name it. The CDR3 protein is CSARARTRGNQPQHF. The base sequence is TGCAGTGCTAGAGCGAGAACACGTGGGAATCAGCCCCAGCATTTT.